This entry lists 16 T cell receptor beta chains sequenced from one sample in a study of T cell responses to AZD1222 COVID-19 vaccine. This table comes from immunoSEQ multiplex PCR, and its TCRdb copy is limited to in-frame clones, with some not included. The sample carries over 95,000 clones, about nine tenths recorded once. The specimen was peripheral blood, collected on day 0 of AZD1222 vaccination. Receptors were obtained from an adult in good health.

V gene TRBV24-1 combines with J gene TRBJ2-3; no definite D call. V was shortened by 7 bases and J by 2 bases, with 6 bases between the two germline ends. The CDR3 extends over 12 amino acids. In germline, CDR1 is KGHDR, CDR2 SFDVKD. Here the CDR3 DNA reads TGTGCCACCAGGGGAAACACAGATACGCAGTATTTT. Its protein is CATRGNTDTQYF.

CDR3 nucleotide sequence: TGTGCCAGCAGTCGGGGCGGCGACTCCTACGAGCAGTACTTC. Protein: CASSRGGDSYEQYF. V gene TRBV6-5 combines with J gene TRBJ2-7; the D call may be TRBD1 or TRBD2 (5 bases each). CDR1 is MNHEY and CDR2 is SVGAGI in the germline V gene. V was cut by 5 bases and J by 0 bases, with 11 bases left in between. This CDR3 has 14 amino acids.

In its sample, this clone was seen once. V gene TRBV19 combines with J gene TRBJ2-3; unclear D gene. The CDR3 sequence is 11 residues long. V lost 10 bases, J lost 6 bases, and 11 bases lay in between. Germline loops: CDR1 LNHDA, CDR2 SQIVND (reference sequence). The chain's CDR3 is CATTVGDTQYF. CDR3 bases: TGTGCCACTACGGTCGGGGATACGCAGTATTTT.

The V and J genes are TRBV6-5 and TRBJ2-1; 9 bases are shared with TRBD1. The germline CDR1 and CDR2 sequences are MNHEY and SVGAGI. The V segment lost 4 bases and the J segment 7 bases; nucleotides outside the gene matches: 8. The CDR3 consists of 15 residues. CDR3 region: CASSSSGTGMNEQFF. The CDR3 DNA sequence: TGTGCCAGCAGTTCATCCGGGACAGGGATGAATGAGCAGTTCTTC.

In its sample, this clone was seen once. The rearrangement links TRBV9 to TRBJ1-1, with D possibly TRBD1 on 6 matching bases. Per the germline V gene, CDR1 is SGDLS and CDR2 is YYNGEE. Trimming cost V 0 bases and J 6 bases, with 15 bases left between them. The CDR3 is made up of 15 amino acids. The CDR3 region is CASSVVPTGDSEAFF. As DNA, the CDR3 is TGTGCCAGCAGCGTAGTCCCGACAGGCGACTCTGAAGCTTTCTTT.

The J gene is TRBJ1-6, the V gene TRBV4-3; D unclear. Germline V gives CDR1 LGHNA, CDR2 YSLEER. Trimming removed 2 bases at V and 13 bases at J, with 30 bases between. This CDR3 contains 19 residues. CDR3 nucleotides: TGCGCCAGCAGCCAAAGTGTAGCAGGTCAAGGTCCCAATTCACCGCCCCTCCACTTT. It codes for CASSQSVAGQGPNSPPLHF.

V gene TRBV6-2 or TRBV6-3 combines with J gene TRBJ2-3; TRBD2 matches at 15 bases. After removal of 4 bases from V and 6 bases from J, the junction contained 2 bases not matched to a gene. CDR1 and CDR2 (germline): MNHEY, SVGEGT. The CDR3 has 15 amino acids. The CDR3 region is CASSFGTSGGDTQYF. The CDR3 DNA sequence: TGTGCCAGCAGTTTTGGGACTAGCGGGGGGGATACGCAGTATTTT.

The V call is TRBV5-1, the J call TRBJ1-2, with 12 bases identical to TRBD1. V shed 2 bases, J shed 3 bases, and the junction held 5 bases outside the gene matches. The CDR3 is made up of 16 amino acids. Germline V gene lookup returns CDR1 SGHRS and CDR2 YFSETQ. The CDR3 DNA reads TGCGCCAGCAGCTTCGGGACAGGGGGCTACTACTATGGCTACACCTTC. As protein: CASSFGTGGYYYGYTF.

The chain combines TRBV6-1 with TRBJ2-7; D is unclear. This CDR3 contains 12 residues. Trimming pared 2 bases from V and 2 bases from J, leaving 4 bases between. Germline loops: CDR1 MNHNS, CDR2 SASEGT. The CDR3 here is CASSETAYEQYF. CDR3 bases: TGTGCCAGCAGTGAAACAGCCTACGAGCAGTACTTC.

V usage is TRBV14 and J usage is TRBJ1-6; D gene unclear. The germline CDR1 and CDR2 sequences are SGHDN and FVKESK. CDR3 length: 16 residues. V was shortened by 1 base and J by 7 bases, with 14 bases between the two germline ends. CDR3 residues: CASSQGQLSRNSPLHF. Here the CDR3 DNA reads TGTGCCAGCAGCCAAGGGCAGCTAAGTCGGAATTCACCCCTCCACTTT.

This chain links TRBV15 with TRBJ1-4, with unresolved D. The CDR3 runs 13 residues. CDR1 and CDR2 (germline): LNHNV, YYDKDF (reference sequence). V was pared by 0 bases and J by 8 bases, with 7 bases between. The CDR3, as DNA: TGTGCCACCAGCAGAGACCCGGGGGAAAAACTGTTTTTT. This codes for CATSRDPGEKLFF.

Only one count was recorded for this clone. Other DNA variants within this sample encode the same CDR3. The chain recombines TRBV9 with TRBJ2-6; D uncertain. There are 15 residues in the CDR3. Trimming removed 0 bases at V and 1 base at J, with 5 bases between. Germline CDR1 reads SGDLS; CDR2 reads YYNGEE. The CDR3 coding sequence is TGTGCCAGCAGCGTAGTAGGATCTGGGGCCAACGTCCTGACTTTC. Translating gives CASSVVGSGANVLTF.

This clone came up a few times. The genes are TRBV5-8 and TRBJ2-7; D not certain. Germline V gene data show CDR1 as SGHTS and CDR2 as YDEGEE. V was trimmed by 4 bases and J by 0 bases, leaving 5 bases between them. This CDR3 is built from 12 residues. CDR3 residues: CASSPRSYEQYF. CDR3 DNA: TGTGCCAGCAGCCCTCGCTCCTACGAGCAGTACTTC.

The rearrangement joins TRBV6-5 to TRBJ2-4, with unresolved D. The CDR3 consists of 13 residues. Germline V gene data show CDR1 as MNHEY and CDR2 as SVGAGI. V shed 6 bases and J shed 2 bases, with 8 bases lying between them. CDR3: CASRKDPKNIQYF. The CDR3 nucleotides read TGTGCCAGCAGAAAGGACCCCAAAAACATTCAGTACTTC.

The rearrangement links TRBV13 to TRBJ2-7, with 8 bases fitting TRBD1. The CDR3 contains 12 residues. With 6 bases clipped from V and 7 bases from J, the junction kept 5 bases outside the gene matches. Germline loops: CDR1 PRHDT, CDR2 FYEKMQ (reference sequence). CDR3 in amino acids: CASRSDRGEQYF. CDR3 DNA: TGTGCCAGCAGATCCGACAGGGGTGAGCAGTACTTC.

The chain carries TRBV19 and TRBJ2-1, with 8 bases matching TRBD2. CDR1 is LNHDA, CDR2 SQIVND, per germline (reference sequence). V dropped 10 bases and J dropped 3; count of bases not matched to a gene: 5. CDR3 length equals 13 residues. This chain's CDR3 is CATRGTSYNEQFF. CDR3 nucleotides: TGTGCCACCCGCGGGACTAGCTACAATGAGCAGTTCTTC.